The source of this TCR beta chain is a study of response to subunit inactivated influenza vaccine. The study, taken as a whole, reports: Authors proposed each seasonal influenza vaccination draws in few new T cells.

A remark on this clonotype: Its antigen is currently unknown.

The CDR3 contains 15 residues. Germline V CDR1 and CDR2: SGHRS, YFSETQ. V shed 0 bases, J shed 3 bases, and the junction held 5 bases outside the gene matches. TCRdb reprocessed the RT-PCR reads with MiXCR, giving one entry per CDR3 protein. The sample includes 450,000 to 550,000 distinct CDR3 sequences, 25% of them seen just once. Sequenced material: CD4+ T cells sorted from PBMCs, taken approximately 5 days after vaccination. This receptor was obtained from a man between 50 and 59 years old who received an inactivated influenza vaccine. The rearrangement joins TRBV5-1 to TRBJ2-7, with 8 bases matching TRBD2. The CDR3: CASSLVARGGYEQYF. DNA of the CDR3: TGCGCCAGCAGCTTGGTTGCCCGGGGGGGCTACGAGCAGTACTTC.